These T cell receptor beta chains were read from a single sample in a study of blood T cell repertoires in COVID-19. Data came from immunoSEQ multiplex PCR; TCRdb stores just in-frame clones and leaves some out. The table shows under 350,000 clones, with 83% occurring only once. Input material: peripheral blood. Receptors originate from a woman aged 50 to 65 who had recovered from COVID-19. Both conserved end residues are part of each CDR3. D genes are given only for firm matches. For some rows the clone size is stated as once, few or many, or as a class when expanded; others skip it.

V	D	size	J	CDR3	DNA
TRBV28	NA	NA	TRBJ1-1	CASSLISRQNTEAFF	TGTGCCAGCAGTTTAATCAGTCGACAGAACACTGAAGCTTTCTTT
TRBV23-1	NA	once	TRBJ1-1	CASSQSELAPRGLGNTEAFF	TGCGCCAGCAGTCAATCCGAATTGGCTCCCAGGGGTTTAGGGAACACTGAAGCTTTCTTT
TRBV6-1	TRBD1	NA	TRBJ1-6	CASSYGTELGSPLHF	TGTGCCAGCAGCTACGGGACAGAATTGGGTTCACCCCTCCACTTT
TRBV4-3	NA	NA	TRBJ1-6	CASSPGQTNSPLHF	TGCGCCAGCAGCCCAGGACAGACCAATTCACCCCTCCACTTT
TRBV5-6	TRBD1	NA	TRBJ1-1	CASSLALTGVGGTEAFF	TGTGCCAGCAGCTTGGCCCTGACAGGGGTTGGGGGCACTGAAGCTTTCTTT
TRBV30	TRBD2	NA	TRBJ2-3	CAWSVQAGNTQYF	TGTGCCTGGAGTGTTCAAGCGGGGAATACGCAGTATTTT
TRBV3-1/TRBV3-2	TRBD1	once	TRBJ2-7	CASSQGQGYSYEQYF	TGTGCCAGCAGCCAGGGACAGGGCTATTCCTACGAGCAGTACTTC
TRBV7-2	TRBD2	NA	TRBJ2-1	CASSTASGSRNEQFF	TGTGCCAGCAGCACCGCTAGCGGGAGTCGCAATGAGCAGTTCTTC
TRBV3-1/TRBV3-2	NA	NA	TRBJ1-1	CASSLLMNTEAFF	TGTGCCAGCAGTCTACTTATGAACACTGAAGCTTTCTTT
TRBV5-1	TRBD2	NA	TRBJ2-5	CASSSPSGGAETQYF	TGCGCCAGCAGCTCTCCAAGCGGGGGGGCTGAGACCCAGTACTTC
TRBV24-1	NA	NA	TRBJ1-5	CATSGGGSSQPQHF	TGTGCCACCAGTGGCGGGGGTTCGAGTCAGCCCCAGCATTTT
TRBV7-2	NA	NA	TRBJ2-2	CASSPQGGAATGELFF	TGTGCCAGCAGTCCACAAGGGGGGGCCGCCACCGGGGAGCTGTTTTTT
TRBV19	TRBD2	NA	TRBJ2-1	CASSLLAMGPNEQFF	TGTGCCAGTAGTTTACTAGCGATGGGGCCCAATGAGCAGTTCTTC
TRBV11-3	TRBD2	NA	TRBJ2-3	CASSLASGSQDTQYF	TGTGCCAGCAGCTTGGCTAGCGGGAGTCAAGATACGCAGTATTTT
TRBV7-2	NA	NA	TRBJ2-3	CASSPSQFTDTQYF	TGTGCCAGCAGCCCTAGCCAGTTCACAGATACGCAGTATTTT
TRBV4-2	NA	NA	TRBJ1-2	CASSQVFGEGYGYTF	TGTGCCAGCAGCCAAGTTTTTGGGGAGGGCTATGGCTACACCTTC
TRBV5-5	NA	NA	TRBJ1-5	CASSRIPGQTQPQHF	TGTGCCAGCTCCCGGATTCCGGGACAAACTCAGCCCCAGCATTTT
TRBV7-2	TRBD2	once	TRBJ2-3	CASSPGGGSTDTQYF	TGTGCCAGCAGCCCCGGCGGGGGTTCCACAGATACGCAGTATTTT
TRBV2	TRBD1	NA	TRBJ2-7	CASGGQGRREQYF	TGTGCCAGCGGTGGACAGGGTCGAAGAGAGCAGTACTTC
TRBV3-1/TRBV3-2	NA	NA	TRBJ1-6	CASSLWGGWDSPLHF	TGTGCCAGCAGCCTTTGGGGCGGCTGGGATTCACCCCTCCACTTT
TRBV7-9	NA	NA	TRBJ1-6	CASSLDSPHSPLHF	TGTGCCAGCAGCTTAGACAGCCCTCATTCACCCCTCCACTTT
TRBV6-5	NA	NA	TRBJ2-7	CASYRSRESEQYF	TGTGCCAGCTACCGTTCCAGGGAATCCGAGCAGTACTTC
TRBV11-2	TRBD1	NA	TRBJ1-3	CASSLGTGGSGNTIYF	TGTGCCAGCAGCTTAGGGACAGGGGGCTCTGGAAACACCATATATTTT
TRBV24-1	NA	few	TRBJ2-3	CATSHQDRRTDTQYF	TGTGCCACCAGCCACCAGGACAGACGCACAGATACGCAGTATTTT
TRBV4-2	NA	NA	TRBJ2-3	CASSQDGAGKEDTQYF	TGTGCCAGCAGCCAAGATGGGGCAGGGAAGGAAGATACGCAGTATTTT
TRBV7-2	TRBD1	NA	TRBJ2-7	CASSLGQAGQGYEQYF	TGTGCCAGCAGCTTAGGACAGGCGGGACAGGGCTACGAGCAGTACTTC
TRBV14	TRBD1	NA	TRBJ1-1	CASSQDYGTGLTEAFF	TGTGCCAGCAGCCAAGATTATGGGACAGGGCTCACTGAAGCTTTCTTT
TRBV7-2	NA	few	TRBJ2-7	CASSSGLKGYEQYF	TGTGCCAGCAGCTCTGGGCTGAAAGGCTACGAGCAGTACTTC
TRBV2	NA	NA	TRBJ2-5	CASTYRGQETQYF	TGTGCCAGCACTTACCGGGGGCAAGAGACCCAGTACTTC
TRBV11-2	TRBD1	NA	TRBJ1-1	CASSFRTGNTEAFF	TGTGCCAGCAGCTTCAGGACAGGAAACACTGAAGCTTTCTTT
TRBV27	TRBD1	NA	TRBJ2-7	CASSPSGGDRGYEQYF	TGTGCCAGCAGTCCCTCCGGGGGGGACAGGGGCTACGAGCAGTACTTC
TRBV5-4	NA	once	TRBJ2-3	CASSWKSSRADTQYF	TGTGCCAGCAGCTGGAAAAGCTCAAGAGCGGATACGCAGTATTTT
TRBV19	NA	NA	TRBJ2-6	CASSVSTGSGANVLTF	TGTGCCAGTAGTGTCTCTACAGGCTCTGGGGCCAACGTCCTGACTTTC
TRBV13	NA	NA	TRBJ1-1	CASSLGRGGHTEAFF	TGTGCCAGCAGCTTAGGCCGGGGGGGGCACACTGAAGCTTTCTTT
TRBV19	NA	many	TRBJ1-1	CASSSWDSLNTEAFF	TGTGCCAGTAGTAGCTGGGACTCCCTGAACACTGAAGCTTTCTTT
TRBV24-1	TRBD1	NA	TRBJ1-2	CATSDATPPGTGGYGYTF	TGTGCCACCAGTGATGCCACCCCGCCCGGGACAGGGGGCTACGGCTACACCTTC
TRBV6-5	NA	NA	TRBJ2-3	CASSYAWTPSTDTQYF	TGTGCCAGCAGTTACGCGTGGACACCTAGCACAGATACGCAGTATTTT
TRBV27	TRBD1	once	TRBJ1-2	CASSSGTEVYGYTF	TGTGCCAGCAGTTCCGGGACAGAGGTCTATGGCTACACCTTC
TRBV3-1/TRBV3-2	NA	once	TRBJ2-3	CASSLRSTDTQYF	TGTGCCAGCAGTCTTCGGAGCACAGATACGCAGTATTTT
TRBV28	NA	once	TRBJ2-3	CASSPPDSADTQYF	TGTGCCAGCAGTCCACCGGACAGCGCAGATACGCAGTATTTT
TRBV28	NA	NA	TRBJ1-1	CASSFRLGNTEAFF	TGTGCCAGCAGTTTCCGACTCGGGAACACTGAAGCTTTCTTT
TRBV5-1	TRBD2	NA	TRBJ2-7	CASNAGPGLAYEQYF	TGCGCCAGCAACGCGGGTCCGGGACTAGCGTACGAGCAGTACTTC
TRBV10-3	NA	NA	TRBJ2-3	CAISEGQLTDTQYF	TGTGCCATCAGTGAGGGACAGCTCACAGATACGCAGTATTTT
TRBV5-1	NA	NA	TRBJ2-3	CASSLALHTDTQYF	TGCGCCAGCAGCTTGGCACTACACACAGATACGCAGTATTTT
TRBV5-8	TRBD2	NA	TRBJ2-5	CASSQASGRAETQYF	TGCGCCAGCAGCCAAGCCAGCGGGAGAGCAGAGACCCAGTACTTC
TRBV18	TRBD2	NA	TRBJ2-7	CASSPRSSGSLGGQYF	TGTGCCAGCTCACCACGGTCTAGCGGGAGCCTGGGGGGGCAGTACTTC